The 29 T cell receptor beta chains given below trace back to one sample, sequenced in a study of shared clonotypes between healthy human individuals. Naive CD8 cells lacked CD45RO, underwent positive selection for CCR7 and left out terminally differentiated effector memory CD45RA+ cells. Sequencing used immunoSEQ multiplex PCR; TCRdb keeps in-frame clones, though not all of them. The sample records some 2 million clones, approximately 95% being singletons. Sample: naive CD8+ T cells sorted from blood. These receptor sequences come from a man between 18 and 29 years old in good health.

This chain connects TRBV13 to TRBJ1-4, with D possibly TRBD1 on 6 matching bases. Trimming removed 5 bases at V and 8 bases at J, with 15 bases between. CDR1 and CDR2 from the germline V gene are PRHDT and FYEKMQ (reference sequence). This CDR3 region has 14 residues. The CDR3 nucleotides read TGTGCCAGCAGCCTGGGACATCGGCCCGAAAAACTGTTTTTT. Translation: CASSLGHRPEKLFF. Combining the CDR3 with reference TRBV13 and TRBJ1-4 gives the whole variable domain AAGVIQSPRHLIKEKRETATLKCYPIPRHDTVYWYQQGPGQDPQFLISFYEKMQSDKGSIPDRFSAQQFSDYHSELNMSSLELGDSALYFCASSLGHRPEKLFFGSGTQLSVL.

CDR3 amino acids: CASRAGWGPSVNTEAFF. CDR3 DNA: TGTGCCAGCAGGGCAGGTTGGGGGCCCTCAGTGAACACTGAAGCTTTCTTT. The V gene is TRBV7-8, the J gene TRBJ1-1, with D tentatively TRBD1 (6 bases). Germline CDR1 and CDR2: SGHVS and FQNEAQ. The V and J ends lost 6 bases and 0 bases respectively, with 20 bases between them. The CDR3 sequence is 17 residues long.

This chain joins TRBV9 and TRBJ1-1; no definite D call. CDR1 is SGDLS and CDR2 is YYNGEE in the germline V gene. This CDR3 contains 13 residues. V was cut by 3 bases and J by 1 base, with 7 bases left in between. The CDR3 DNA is TGTGCCAGCAGCGCGACCTGGAACACTGAAGCTTTCTTT. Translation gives CASSATWNTEAFF.

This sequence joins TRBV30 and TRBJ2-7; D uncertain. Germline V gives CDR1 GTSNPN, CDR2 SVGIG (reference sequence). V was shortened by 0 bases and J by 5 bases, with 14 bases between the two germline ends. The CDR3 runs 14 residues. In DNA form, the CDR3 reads TGTGCCTGGAGTGTCAACGGAAATCTGGACGAGCAGTACTTC. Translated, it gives CAWSVNGNLDEQYF.

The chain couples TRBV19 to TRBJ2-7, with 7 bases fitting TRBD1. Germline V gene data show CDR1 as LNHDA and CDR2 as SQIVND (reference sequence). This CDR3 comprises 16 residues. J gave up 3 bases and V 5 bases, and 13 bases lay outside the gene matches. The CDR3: CASSSSPGQIHYEQYF. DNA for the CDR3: TGTGCCAGTAGTTCCTCACCGGGACAGATTCACTACGAGCAGTACTTC.

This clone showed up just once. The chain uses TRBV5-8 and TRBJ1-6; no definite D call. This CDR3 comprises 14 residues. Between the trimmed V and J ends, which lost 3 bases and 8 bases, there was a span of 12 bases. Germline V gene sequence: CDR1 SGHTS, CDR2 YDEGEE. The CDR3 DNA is TGTGCCAGCAGCTCAGGACTTGGGCATTCACCCCTCCACTTT. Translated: CASSSGLGHSPLHF.

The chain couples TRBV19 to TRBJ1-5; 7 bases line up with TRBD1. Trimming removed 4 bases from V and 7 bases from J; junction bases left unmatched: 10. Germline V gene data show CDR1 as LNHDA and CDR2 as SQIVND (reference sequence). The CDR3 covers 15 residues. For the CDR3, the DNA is TGTGCCAGTAGTAAGGAGACAGGGTTCGCGCAGCCCCAGCATTTT. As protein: CASSKETGFAQPQHF.

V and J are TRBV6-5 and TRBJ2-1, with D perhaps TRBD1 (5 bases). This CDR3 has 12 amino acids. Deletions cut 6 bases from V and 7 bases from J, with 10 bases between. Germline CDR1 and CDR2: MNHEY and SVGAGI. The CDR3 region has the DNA TGTGCCAGCAGCCTTCCAGGGAATGAGCAGTTCTTC. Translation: CASSLPGNEQFF.

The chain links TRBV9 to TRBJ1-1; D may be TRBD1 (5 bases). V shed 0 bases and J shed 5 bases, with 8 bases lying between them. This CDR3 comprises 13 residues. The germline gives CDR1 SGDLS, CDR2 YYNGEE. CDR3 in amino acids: CASSVGQQTEAFF. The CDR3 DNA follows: TGTGCCAGCAGCGTAGGACAGCAAACTGAAGCTTTCTTT.

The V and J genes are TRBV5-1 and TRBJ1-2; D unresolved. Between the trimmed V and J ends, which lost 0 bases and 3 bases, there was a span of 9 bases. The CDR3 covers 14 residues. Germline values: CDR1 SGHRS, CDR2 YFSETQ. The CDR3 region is CASSLEVDYYGYTF. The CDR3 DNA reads TGCGCCAGCAGCTTGGAAGTAGACTACTATGGCTACACCTTC. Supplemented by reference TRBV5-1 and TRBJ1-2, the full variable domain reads KAGVTQTPRYLIKTRGQQVTLSCSPISGHRSVSWYQQTPGQGLQFLFEYFSETQRNKGNFPGRFSGRQFSNSRSEMNVSTLELGDSALYLCASSLEVDYYGYTFGSGTRLTVV.

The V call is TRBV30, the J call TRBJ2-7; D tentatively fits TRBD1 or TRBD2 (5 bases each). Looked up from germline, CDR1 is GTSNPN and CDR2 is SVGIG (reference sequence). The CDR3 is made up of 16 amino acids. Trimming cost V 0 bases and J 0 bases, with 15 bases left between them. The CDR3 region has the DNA TGTGCCTGGAGTGTACGGAGAGGGGCCAGCTCCTACGAGCAGTACTTC. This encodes CAWSVRRGASSYEQYF.

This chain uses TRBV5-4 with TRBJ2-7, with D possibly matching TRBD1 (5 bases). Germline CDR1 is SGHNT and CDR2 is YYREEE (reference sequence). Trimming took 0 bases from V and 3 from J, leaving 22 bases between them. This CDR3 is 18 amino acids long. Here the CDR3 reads CASSLEGSTNWLNYEQYF. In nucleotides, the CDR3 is TGTGCCAGCAGCTTGGAGGGGTCAACCAACTGGCTTAACTACGAGCAGTACTTC. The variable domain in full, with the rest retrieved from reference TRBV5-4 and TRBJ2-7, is ETGVTQSPTHLIKTRGQQVTLRCSSQSGHNTVSWYQQALGQGPQFIFQYYREEENGRGNFPPRFSGLQFPNYSSELNVNALELDDSALYLCASSLEGSTNWLNYEQYFGPGTRLTVT.

CDR3 sequence: CASSLGDSLTYEQYF. CDR3 coding DNA: TGTGCCAGCAGCCTAGGAGACAGCCTGACCTACGAGCAGTACTTC. The chain carries TRBV9 and TRBJ2-7, with TRBD1 as a possible D gene (5 bases). V shed 4 bases and J shed 2 bases, with 16 bases lying between them. The germline gives CDR1 SGDLS, CDR2 YYNGEE. The length of the CDR3 is 15 residues.

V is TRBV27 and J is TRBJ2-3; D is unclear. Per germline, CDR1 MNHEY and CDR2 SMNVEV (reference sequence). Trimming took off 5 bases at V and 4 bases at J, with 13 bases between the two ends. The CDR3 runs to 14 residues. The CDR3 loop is CASSGFQDPDTQYF. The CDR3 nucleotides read TGTGCCAGCAGTGGGTTCCAGGATCCAGATACGCAGTATTTT.

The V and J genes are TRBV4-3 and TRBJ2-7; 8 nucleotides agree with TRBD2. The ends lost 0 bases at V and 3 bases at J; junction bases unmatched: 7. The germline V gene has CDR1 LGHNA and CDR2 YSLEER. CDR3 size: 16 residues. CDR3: CASSQDSGGPNYEQYF. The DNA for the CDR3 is TGCGCCAGCAGCCAAGACTCGGGAGGGCCGAACTACGAGCAGTACTTC.

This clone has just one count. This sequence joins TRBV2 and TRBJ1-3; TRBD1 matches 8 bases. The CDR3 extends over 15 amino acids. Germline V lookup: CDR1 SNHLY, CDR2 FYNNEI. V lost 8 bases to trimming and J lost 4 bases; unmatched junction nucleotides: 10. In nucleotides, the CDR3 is TGTGCCAGCTCATACGGACAGGGTTCAGGAAACACCATATATTTT. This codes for CASSYGQGSGNTIYF.

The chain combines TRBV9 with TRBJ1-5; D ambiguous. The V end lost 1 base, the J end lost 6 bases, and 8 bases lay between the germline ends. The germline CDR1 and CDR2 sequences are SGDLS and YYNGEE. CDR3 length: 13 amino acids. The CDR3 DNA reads TGTGCCAGCAGCGTATCGTACGGTCAGCCCCAGCATTTT. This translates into CASSVSYGQPQHF.

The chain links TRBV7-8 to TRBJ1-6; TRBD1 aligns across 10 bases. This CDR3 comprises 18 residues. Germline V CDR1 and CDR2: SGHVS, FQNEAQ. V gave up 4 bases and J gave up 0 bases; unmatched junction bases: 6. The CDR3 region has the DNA TGTGCCAGCAGCTCGGGACAGGGGCCGTACTCCTATAATTCACCCCTCCACTTT. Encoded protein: CASSSGQGPYSYNSPLHF.

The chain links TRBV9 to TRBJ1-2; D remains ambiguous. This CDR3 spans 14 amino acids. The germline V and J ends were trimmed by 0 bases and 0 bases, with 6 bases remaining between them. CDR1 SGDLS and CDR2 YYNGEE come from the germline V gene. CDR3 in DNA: TGTGCCAGCAGCGTAGCCTCGCCTAACTATGGCTACACCTTC. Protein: CASSVASPNYGYTF.

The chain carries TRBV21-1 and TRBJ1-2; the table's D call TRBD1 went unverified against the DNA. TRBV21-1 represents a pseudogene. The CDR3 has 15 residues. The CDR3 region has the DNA TGTGCCAGCAGGACCCTAGGACAATTCTCGGATGGCTACACCTTC. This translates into CASRTLGQFSDGYTF.

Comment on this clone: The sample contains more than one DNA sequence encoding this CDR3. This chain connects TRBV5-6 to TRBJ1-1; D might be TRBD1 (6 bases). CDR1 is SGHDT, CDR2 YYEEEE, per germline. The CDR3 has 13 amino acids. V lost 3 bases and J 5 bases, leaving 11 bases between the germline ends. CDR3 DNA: TGTGCCAGCAGCTCGGACAGCTATACTGAAGCTTTCTTT. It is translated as CASSSDSYTEAFF.

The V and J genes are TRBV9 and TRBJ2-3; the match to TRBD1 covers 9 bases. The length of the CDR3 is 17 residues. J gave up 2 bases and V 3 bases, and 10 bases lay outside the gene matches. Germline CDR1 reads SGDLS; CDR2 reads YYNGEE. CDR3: CASSAPGTGYTTDTQYF. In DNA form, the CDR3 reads TGTGCCAGCAGCGCCCCGGGGACAGGGTATACCACAGATACGCAGTATTTT.

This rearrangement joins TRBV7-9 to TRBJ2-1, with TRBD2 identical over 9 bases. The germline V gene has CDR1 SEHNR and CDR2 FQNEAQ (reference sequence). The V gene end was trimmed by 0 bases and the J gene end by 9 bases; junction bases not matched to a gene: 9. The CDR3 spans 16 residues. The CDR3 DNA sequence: TGTGCCAGCAGCTTAGCGAATAGCGGGAGAGGTAGTGAGCAGTTCTTC. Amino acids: CASSLANSGRGSEQFF.

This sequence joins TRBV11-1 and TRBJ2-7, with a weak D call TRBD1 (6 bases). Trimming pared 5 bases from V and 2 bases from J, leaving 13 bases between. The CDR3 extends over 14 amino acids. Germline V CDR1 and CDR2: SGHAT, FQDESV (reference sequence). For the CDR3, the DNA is TGTGCCAGCAGCGTCAACAGGGACCCCTACGAGCAGTACTTC. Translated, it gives CASSVNRDPYEQYF.

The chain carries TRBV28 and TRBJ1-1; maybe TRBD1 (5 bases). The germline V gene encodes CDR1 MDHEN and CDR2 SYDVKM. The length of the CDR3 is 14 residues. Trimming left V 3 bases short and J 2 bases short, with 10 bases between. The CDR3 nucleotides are TGTGCCAGCAGTTTTTTCCGGGACAACACTGAAGCTTTCTTT. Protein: CASSFFRDNTEAFF.

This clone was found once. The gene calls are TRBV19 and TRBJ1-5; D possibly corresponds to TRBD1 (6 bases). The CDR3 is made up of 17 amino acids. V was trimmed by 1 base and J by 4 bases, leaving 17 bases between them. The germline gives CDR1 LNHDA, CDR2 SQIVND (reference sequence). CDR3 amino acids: CASSIASGQSVNQPQHF. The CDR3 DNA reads TGTGCCAGTAGTATAGCCTCCGGACAGAGTGTTAATCAGCCCCAGCATTTT.

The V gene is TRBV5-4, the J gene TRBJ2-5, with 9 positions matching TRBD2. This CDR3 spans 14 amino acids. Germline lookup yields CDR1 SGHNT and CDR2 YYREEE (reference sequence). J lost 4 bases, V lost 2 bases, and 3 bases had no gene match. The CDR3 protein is CASSFSGSLETQYF. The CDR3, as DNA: TGTGCCAGCAGCTTTAGCGGGAGTTTAGAGACCCAGTACTTC.

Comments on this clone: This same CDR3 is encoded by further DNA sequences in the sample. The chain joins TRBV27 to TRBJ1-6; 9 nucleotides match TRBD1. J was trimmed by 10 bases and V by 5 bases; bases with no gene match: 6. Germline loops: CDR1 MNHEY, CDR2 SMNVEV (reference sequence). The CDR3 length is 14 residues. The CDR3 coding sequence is TGTGCCAGCAGTCAGGGACAGGGCGGCTCACCCCTCCACTTT. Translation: CASSQGQGGSPLHF.

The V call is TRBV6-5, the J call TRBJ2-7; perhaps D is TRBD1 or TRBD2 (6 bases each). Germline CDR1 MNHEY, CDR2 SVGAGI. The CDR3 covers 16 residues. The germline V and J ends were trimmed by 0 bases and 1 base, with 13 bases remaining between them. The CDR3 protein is CASSYSTGAKSYEQYF. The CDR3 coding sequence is TGTGCCAGCAGTTACTCGACGGGGGCCAAGTCCTACGAGCAGTACTTC.